This T cell receptor (beta chain) was recovered during a study of human T cells and chemical hapten exposure. The study used a library that attached unique molecular identifiers to individual cDNA molecules. How the authors handled the data: With a range of about 23,224 to 700,000, the median per sample was about 92,000 TCRs. TCRdb re-called the RACE reads with MiXCR, one entry per CDR3 protein. TCRdb, not the authors, supplied the V and J calls. Among some 36,000 distinct CDR3 sequences listed, about a tenth were seen once. As to this clonotype: Its antigen is still unknown.

Germline CDR1 is SGHKS and CDR2 is YYEKEE (reference sequence). Trimming cost V 0 bases and J 17 bases, with 15 bases left between them. This CDR3 spans 13 amino acids. Noted time point: pre-sensitization, week 0. Treatment meaning: therapeutic diphenylcyclopropenone sensitization with weekly scalp DPC. The authors' total RNA extraction used unfractionated whole blood. Study-wide findings and caveats: Patch test score was positively correlated with the counts of PT1 expanded TCRs. Expanded TCRs showed more large CDR3 clusters than pre-sensitization or healthy control sets.

This clonotype was obtained from a man aged 45 to 65 with alopecia areata. Some clones in this sample may be carry-over from other donors' samples. Sequenced here: whole blood, sampled in connection with sensitization to the hapten diphenylcyclopropenone (DPC). This chain connects TRBV5-5 to TRBJ1-6; TRBD1 might be the D (6 bases). The DNA of the CDR3 is TGTGCCAGCAGCTTGGTCAGGACAGAGGGTTTCCACTTT. Amino acid sequence: CASSLVRTEGFHF. Looking up the rest from reference TRBV5-5 and TRBJ1-6 gives the full variable domain: DAGVTQSPTHLIKTRGQQVTLRCSPISGHKSVSWYQQVLGQGPQFIFQYYEKEERGRGNFPDRFSARQFPNYSSELNVNALLLGDSALYLCASSLVRTEGFHFGNGTRLTVT.